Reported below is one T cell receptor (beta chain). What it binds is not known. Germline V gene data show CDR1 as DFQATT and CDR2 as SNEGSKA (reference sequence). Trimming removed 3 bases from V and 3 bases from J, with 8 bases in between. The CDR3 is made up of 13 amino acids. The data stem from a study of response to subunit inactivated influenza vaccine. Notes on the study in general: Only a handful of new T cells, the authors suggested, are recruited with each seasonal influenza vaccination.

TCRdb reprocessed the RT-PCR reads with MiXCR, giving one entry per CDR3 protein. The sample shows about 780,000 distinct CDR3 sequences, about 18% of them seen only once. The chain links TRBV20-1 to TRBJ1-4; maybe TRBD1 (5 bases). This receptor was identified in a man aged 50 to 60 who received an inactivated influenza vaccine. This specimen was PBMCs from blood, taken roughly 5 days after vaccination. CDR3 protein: CSASQQANEKLFF. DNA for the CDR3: TGCAGTGCTAGTCAACAGGCTAATGAAAAACTGTTTTTT.